This T cell receptor (beta chain) was captured by sequencing in a study of blood T cell repertoires in COVID-19. At the level of the study: T cells, B-cell-depleted T cells, or PBMCs supplied cDNA or gDNA.

The CDR3 is 15 amino acids. Germline CDR1 reads LNHNV; CDR2 reads YYDKDF (reference sequence). Trimming at V came to 4 bases and at J to 7 bases, leaving 5 bases not matched to a gene. Original processing notes: Quantification of nucleated cells was approximated via reference gene primer amplification. The data were produced by immunoSEQ multiplex PCR, yet TCRdb's version contains in-frame clones alone and is incomplete. D and trimming come from the DNA, and the V and J calls and clone size come from that table. The sample has approximately 270,000 clones, around 93% seen once; the top ten hold less than 3.5%.

The sequence was collected from a man aged 35-49 years who had been exposed to COVID-19. V usage is TRBV15 and J usage is TRBJ2-1, with 12 bases that match TRBD1. Sequencing was performed on PBMCs or T cells enriched from blood (not recorded which). In DNA, the CDR3 is TGTGCCACCAGCAACCGGGACAGGGGGCTTAATGAGCAGTTCTTC. Its protein product is CATSNRDRGLNEQFF.